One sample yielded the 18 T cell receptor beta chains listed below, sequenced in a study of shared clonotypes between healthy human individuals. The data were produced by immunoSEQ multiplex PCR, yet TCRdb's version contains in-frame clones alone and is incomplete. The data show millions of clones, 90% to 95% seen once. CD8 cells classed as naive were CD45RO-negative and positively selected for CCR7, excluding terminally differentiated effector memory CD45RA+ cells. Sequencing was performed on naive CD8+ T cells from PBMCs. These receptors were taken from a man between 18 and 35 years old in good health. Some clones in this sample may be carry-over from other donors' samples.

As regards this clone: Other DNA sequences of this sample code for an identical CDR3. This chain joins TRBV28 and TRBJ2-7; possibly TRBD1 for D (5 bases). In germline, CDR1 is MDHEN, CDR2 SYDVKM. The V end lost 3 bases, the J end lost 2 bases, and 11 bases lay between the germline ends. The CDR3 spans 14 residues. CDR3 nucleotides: TGTGCCAGCAGTTTCGGGCAGGGTCCCTACGAGCAGTACTTC. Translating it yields CASSFGQGPYEQYF.

The CDR3 loop is CASMDLGQGAVEQFF. The DNA for the CDR3 is TGTGCCAGCATGGATTTGGGACAGGGCGCCGTTGAGCAGTTCTTC. This chain links TRBV6-5 with TRBJ2-1, with 9 nucleotides matching TRBD1. The CDR3 contains 15 residues. Germline CDR1 MNHEY, CDR2 SVGAGI. After removal of 7 bases from V and 9 bases from J, the junction contained 13 bases not matched to a gene.

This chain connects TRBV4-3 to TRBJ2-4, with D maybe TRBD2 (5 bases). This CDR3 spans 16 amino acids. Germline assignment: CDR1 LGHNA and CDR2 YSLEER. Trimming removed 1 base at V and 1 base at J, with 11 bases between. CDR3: CASSQGFEGAKNIQYF. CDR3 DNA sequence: TGCGCCAGCAGCCAAGGTTTCGAGGGCGCCAAAAACATTCAGTACTTC.

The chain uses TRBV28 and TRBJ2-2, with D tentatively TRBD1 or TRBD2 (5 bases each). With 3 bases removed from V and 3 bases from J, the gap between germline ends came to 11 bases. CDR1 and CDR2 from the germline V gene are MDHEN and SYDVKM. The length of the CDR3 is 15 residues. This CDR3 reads CASSLSGLYTGELFF. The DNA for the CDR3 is TGTGCCAGCAGTTTGTCGGGGCTTTACACCGGGGAGCTGTTTTTT. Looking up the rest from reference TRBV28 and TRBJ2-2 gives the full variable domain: DVKVTQSSRYLVKRTGEKVFLECVQDMDHENMFWYRQDPGLGLRLIYFSYDVKMKEKGDIPEGYSVSREKKERFSLILESASTNQTSMYLCASSLSGLYTGELFFGEGSRLTVL.

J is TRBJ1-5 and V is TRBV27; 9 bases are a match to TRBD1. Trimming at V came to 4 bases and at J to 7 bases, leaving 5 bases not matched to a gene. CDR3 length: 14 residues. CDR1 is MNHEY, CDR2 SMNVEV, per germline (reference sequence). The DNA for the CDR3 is TGTGCCAGCAGTTACAGGGGGCCGGGACAGCCCCAGCATTTT. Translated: CASSYRGPGQPQHF.

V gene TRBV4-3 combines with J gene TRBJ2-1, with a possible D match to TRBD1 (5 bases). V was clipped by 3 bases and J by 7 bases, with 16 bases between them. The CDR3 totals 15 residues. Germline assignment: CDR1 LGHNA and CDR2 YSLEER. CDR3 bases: TGCGCCAGCAGCCATTTGCTCAGGGAAGGGAATGAGCAGTTCTTC. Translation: CASSHLLREGNEQFF.

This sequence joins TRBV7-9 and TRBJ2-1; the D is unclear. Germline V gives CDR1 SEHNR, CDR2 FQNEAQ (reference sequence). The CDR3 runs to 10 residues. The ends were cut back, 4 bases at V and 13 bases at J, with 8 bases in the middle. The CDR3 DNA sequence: TGTGCCAGCAGCTACGATACACAGTTCTTC. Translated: CASSYDTQFF.

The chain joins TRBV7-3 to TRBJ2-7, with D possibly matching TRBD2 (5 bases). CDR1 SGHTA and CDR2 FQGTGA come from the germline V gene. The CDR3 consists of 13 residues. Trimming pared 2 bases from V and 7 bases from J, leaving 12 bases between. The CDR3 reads CASSLSSSGEQYF. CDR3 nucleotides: TGTGCCAGCAGCTTATCGAGCAGCGGAGAGCAGTACTTC.

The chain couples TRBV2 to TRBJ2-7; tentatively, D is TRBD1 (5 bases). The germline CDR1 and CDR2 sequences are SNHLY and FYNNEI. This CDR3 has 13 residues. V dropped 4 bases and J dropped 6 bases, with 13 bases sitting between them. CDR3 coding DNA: TGTGCCAGCAGTGTCTCAGGGTGGCGCGAGCAGTACTTC. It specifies CASSVSGWREQYF.

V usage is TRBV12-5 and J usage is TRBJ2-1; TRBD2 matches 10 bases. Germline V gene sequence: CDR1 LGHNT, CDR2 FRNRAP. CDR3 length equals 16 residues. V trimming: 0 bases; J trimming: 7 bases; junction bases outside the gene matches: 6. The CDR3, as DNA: TGTGCTAGTGGTTTGGTCGAAGCGGGAGGGCCTAATGAGCAGTTCTTC. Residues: CASGLVEAGGPNEQFF.

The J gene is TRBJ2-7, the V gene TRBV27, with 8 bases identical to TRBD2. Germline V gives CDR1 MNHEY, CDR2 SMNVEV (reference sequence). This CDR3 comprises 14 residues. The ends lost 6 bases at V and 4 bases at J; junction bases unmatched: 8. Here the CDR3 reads CASSRAGEAYEQYF. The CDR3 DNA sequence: TGTGCCAGCAGCCGAGCGGGAGAGGCTTACGAGCAGTACTTC.

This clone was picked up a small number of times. The CDR3 spells CASSVRESSYEQYF. CDR3 in DNA: TGTGCCAGCAGCGTACGGGAGAGCTCCTACGAGCAGTACTTC. This chain connects TRBV7-6 to TRBJ2-7, with a possible D match to TRBD2 (6 bases). Between the trimmed V and J ends, which lost 5 bases and 0 bases, there was a span of 11 bases. This CDR3 contains 14 residues. Germline CDR1 is SGHVS and CDR2 is FNYEAQ.

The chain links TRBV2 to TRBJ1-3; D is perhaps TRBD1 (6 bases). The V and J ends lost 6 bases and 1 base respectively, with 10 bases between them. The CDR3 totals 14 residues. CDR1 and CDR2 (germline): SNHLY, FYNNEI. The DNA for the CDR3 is TGTGCCAGCAGGGCCAGGGGATCTGGAAACACCATATATTTT. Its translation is CASRARGSGNTIYF.

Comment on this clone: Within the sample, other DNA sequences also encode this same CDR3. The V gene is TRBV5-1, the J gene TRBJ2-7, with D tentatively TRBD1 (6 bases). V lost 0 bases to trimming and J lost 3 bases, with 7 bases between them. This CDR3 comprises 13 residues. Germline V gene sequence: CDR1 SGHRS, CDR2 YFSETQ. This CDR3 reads CASSLGQVYEQYF. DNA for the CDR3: TGCGCCAGCAGCTTGGGACAGGTCTACGAGCAGTACTTC.

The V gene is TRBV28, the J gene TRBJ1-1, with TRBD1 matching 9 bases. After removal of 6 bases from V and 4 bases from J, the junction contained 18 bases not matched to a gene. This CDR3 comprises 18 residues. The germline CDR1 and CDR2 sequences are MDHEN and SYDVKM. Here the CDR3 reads CASSSAGTGNGMGTEAFF. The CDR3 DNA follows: TGTGCCAGCAGCTCCGCCGGGACAGGGAACGGTATGGGCACTGAAGCTTTCTTT.

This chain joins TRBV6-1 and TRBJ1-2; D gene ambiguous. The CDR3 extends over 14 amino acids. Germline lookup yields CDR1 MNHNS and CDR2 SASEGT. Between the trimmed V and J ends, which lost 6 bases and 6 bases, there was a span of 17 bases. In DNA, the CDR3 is TGTGCCAGCAGCGCTTCCGGGAGCGAAGATGGCTACACCTTC. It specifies CASSASGSEDGYTF.

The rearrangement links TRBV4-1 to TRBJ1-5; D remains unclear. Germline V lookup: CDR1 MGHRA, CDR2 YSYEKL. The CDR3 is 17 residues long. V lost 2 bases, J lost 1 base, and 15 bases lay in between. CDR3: CASSQISQPRSNQPQHF. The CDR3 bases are TGCGCCAGCAGCCAAATATCCCAGCCGAGGAGCAATCAGCCCCAGCATTTT.

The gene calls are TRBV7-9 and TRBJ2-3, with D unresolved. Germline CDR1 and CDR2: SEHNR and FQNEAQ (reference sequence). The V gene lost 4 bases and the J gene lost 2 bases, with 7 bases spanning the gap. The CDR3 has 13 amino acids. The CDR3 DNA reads TGTGCCAGCAGCTCGCGTTTCACAGATACGCAGTATTTT. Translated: CASSSRFTDTQYF.